Sequencing of this T cell receptor beta chain was carried out in a study of CD8+ T cells in alopecia areata. Overall study context: Treated patients received severity scores based on the percentage of scalp area affected.

Treatment indicated: oral pan-JAK inhibitor, 5-10 mg twice daily. PBMCs yielded sorted CD4+ and CD8+ T cells. Study results and limitations: An increase in clonality over normal scalp was evident in lesional scalp, especially alopecia totalis/universalis. Patients shared TCRs less clearly than mice did, possibly for HLA-related reasons.

Germline V gene data show CDR1 as SNHLY and CDR2 as FYNNEI. Trimming removed 6 bases at V and 0 bases at J, with 18 bases between. The CDR3 is 18 residues long. Extracted RNA was reverse transcribed, and the resulting cDNA served as sequencing template. Method: immunoSEQ multiplex PCR; TCRdb's copy keeps in-frame clones and lacks some. The profile shows some 200,000 clones, under 60% of them singletons. This clone was seen a single time. The antigen is undetermined. The rearrangement joins TRBV2 to TRBJ2-6; the D gene could be TRBD1 or TRBD2 (5 bases each). The material was CD4+ T cells sorted from blood, obtained at week 4, from a patient treated with tofacitinib. The sequence came from a human donor with alopecia areata. CDR3 nucleotide sequence: TGTGCCAGCAGACTTCGGGACCTTCCCCACTCTGGGGCCAACGTCCTGACTTTC. The encoded protein is CASRLRDLPHSGANVLTF.